This TCR beta chain was profiled in a study of blood T cell repertoires in COVID-19. Background on the study: Donors in Cohort 3 who had recovered were those with two negative PCRs, healthcare professional clearance, or resolution of their symptoms. Sources were T cells, B-cell-depleted T cells, or PBMCs; the material itself was cDNA or gDNA.

Participants were aged about 18 to 100 years from about 25 US areas. This clone showed up just once. Original analysis: Using reference gene primer amplification, nucleated cell counts were estimated. Sequenced by immunoSEQ multiplex PCR; TCRdb stores in-frame clones only, minus some. That table is the source of V, J and clone size, and D and trimming were worked out from the DNA. The table includes around 300,000 clones, about 88% detected once. V was clipped by 4 bases and J by 7 bases; unmatched bases: 3. From germline, CDR1 is MNHEY and CDR2 SMNVEV (reference sequence). The CDR3 is made up of 12 amino acids.

The gene calls are TRBV27 and TRBJ1-1; the match to TRBD1 covers 7 bases. The sequence came from a woman in her sixties in a cohort exposed to, infected with or recovered from COVID-19 (not recorded which). Sequenced sample: PBMCs or T cells enriched from blood (not recorded which). The chain's CDR3 is CASSSGGYEAFF. DNA of the CDR3: TGTGCCAGCAGTTCAGGGGGGTATGAAGCTTTCTTT.